A selection of T cell receptor beta chains follows, all from one sample in a study of blood T cell dynamics during melanoma immunotherapy. TCRdb keeps only in-frame clones here, not all; method: immunoSEQ multiplex PCR. The table records about 12,000 clones, roughly 90% of them present only once. This specimen consisted of blood, obtained from a patient treated with checkpoint blockade. These receptors came from a human donor with melanoma. CDR3s include the opening cysteine and the closing phenylalanine or tryptophan. The order of the fields is J gene, clone size, V gene, D gene, CDR3 protein, CDR3 DNA. The D gene is left open where the match is weak. A clone size is listed for some rows: how often the clone was seen (once, few, many), or a class if it is expanded.

>TRBJ2-6|few|TRBV9|NA
CASSVVRGVNPGANVLTF
TGTGCCAGCAGCGTAGTGAGGGGGGTAAACCCTGGGGCCAACGTCCTGACTTTC
>TRBJ2-1|NA|TRBV4-2|TRBD2
CASSQEGTSSEQFF
TGTGCCAGCAGCCAAGAAGGGACTAGCAGTGAGCAGTTCTTC
>TRBJ1-2|NA|TRBV29-1|TRBD1
CSAGTGEGYTF
TGCAGCGCCGGGACAGGGGAGGGCTACACCTTC
>TRBJ2-7|once|TRBV21-1|NA
CASSKGGSEEQYF
TGTGCCAGCAGCAAAGGAGGTTCAGAGGAGCAGTACTTC
>TRBJ1-4|NA|TRBV7-9|TRBD1
CASSRGQGLGPNEKLFF
TGTGCCAGCAGCCGTGGACAGGGGCTGGGTCCTAATGAAAAACTGTTTTTT
>TRBJ2-5|NA|TRBV27|TRBD1
CASARGQQETQYF
TGTGCCAGCGCTAGGGGGCAGCAAGAGACCCAGTACTTC
>TRBJ1-2|NA|TRBV25-1|TRBD1
CASTPYGQGAGGYTF
TGTGCCAGCACCCCCTATGGACAGGGGGCAGGGGGCTACACCTTC
>TRBJ2-1|NA|TRBV19|TRBD1
CASSKSRQGEQFF
TGTGCCAGTAGTAAGTCGAGACAGGGAGAGCAGTTCTTC
>TRBJ1-6|NA|TRBV5-4|TRBD1
CASSKGGFSAYSPLHF
TGTGCCAGCAGCAAAGGGGGCTTCTCGGCCTATTCACCCCTCCACTTT
>TRBJ1-5|NA|TRBV2|NA
CASSVRLQPQHF
TGTGCCAGCAGTGTTAGGTTGCAGCCCCAGCATTTT
>TRBJ1-2|NA|TRBV6-1|NA
CASLRQFYGYTF
TGTGCCAGCCTGCGACAGTTCTATGGCTACACCTTC
>TRBJ1-1|NA|TRBV20-1|TRBD1
CSAEGQGAFF
TGCAGTGCTGAGGGACAGGGAGCTTTCTTT
>TRBJ1-1|NA|TRBV18|TRBD1
CASSRQGKDTEAFF
TGTGCCAGCTCACGACAGGGAAAAGACACTGAAGCTTTCTTT
>TRBJ2-2|NA|TRBV7-9|NA
CASSLLLTRVNTGELFF
TGTGCCAGCAGCCTCCTCTTGACTAGGGTCAACACCGGGGAGCTGTTTTTT
>TRBJ1-5|few|TRBV30|TRBD1
CAWSSGTANQPQHF
TGTGCCTGGAGTTCTGGGACAGCCAATCAGCCCCAGCATTTT
>TRBJ2-3|NA|TRBV6-4|NA
CASRAGETDTQYF
TGTGCCAGCAGGGCAGGAGAAACAGATACGCAGTATTTT
>TRBJ2-7|NA|TRBV5-6|NA
CASSLAENEQYF
TGTGCCAGCAGCTTGGCAGAGAACGAGCAGTACTTC
>TRBJ2-5|NA|TRBV6-5|NA
CASSYDHARETQYF
TGTGCCAGCAGTTACGATCATGCTCGGGAGACCCAGTACTTC
>TRBJ2-5|NA|TRBV6-5|NA
CASSSQGTQYF
TGTGCCAGCAGTTCTCAGGGAACCCAGTACTTC
>TRBJ1-2|NA|TRBV18|NA
CASSPDGRGYTF
TGTGCCAGCTCACCAGACGGCCGGGGCTACACCTTC
>TRBJ2-4|NA|TRBV19|NA
CASSIVRREIAKNIQYF
TGTGCCAGTAGTATCGTCCGGCGGGAAATAGCCAAAAACATTCAGTACTTC
>TRBJ1-5|NA|TRBV27|NA
CASSPQASNQPQHF
TGTGCCAGCAGTCCCCAGGCGAGCAATCAGCCCCAGCATTTT
>TRBJ2-7|NA|TRBV5-4|NA
CASSFDILGEQYF
TGTGCCAGCAGCTTTGATATTTTGGGGGAGCAGTACTTC
>TRBJ1-1|once|TRBV6-1|NA
CASMRETEAFF
TGTGCCAGCATGCGCGAGACTGAAGCTTTCTTT
>TRBJ2-7|medium-sized|TRBV25-1|NA
CASSFGDWGWDEQYF
TGTGCCAGCAGCTTCGGGGACTGGGGATGGGACGAGCAGTACTTC
>TRBJ2-3|NA|TRBV7-3|NA
CASSLEPYTDTQYF
TGTGCCAGCAGCTTAGAACCCTACACAGATACGCAGTATTTT
>TRBJ2-5|NA|TRBV30|TRBD2
CAYQSGSETQYF
TGTGCCTATCAAAGCGGGAGTGAGACCCAGTACTTC
>TRBJ2-7|once|TRBV7-9|TRBD1
CASSQTGINEQYF
TGTGCCAGCAGCCAGACAGGGATCAACGAGCAGTACTTC
>TRBJ1-3|NA|TRBV14|NA
CASSASRSGNTIYF
TGTGCCAGCAGTGCCAGCCGCTCTGGAAACACCATATATTTT
>TRBJ2-1|NA|TRBV4-2|TRBD2
CASSLTSGPGNEQFF
TGTGCCAGCAGCCTTACTAGCGGGCCCGGGAATGAGCAGTTCTTC
>TRBJ1-3|NA|TRBV21-1|NA
CASRQQGEGNTIYF
TGTGCCAGCAGGCAGCAGGGTGAAGGAAACACCATATATTTT
>TRBJ2-1|NA|TRBV10-1|TRBD2
CASSDPSRGRSGNEQFF
TGCGCCAGCAGTGATCCCTCTCGCGGGAGGTCAGGAAATGAGCAGTTCTTC
>TRBJ1-3|NA|TRBV2|NA
CASSEVSSGNTIYF
TGTGCCAGCAGTGAAGTGAGCTCTGGAAACACCATATATTTT
>TRBJ2-1|once|TRBV5-1|TRBD2
CASSARTSGAGSEQFF
TGCGCCAGCAGCGCCCGGACTAGCGGAGCCGGGAGTGAGCAGTTCTTC
>TRBJ1-2|NA|TRBV14|NA
CASSPGVDGYTF
TGTGCCAGCAGCCCCGGTGTGGATGGCTACACCTTC
>TRBJ2-3|NA|TRBV14|NA
CASTAQITGDTQYF
TGTGCCAGCACCGCCCAGATCACAGGGGATACGCAGTATTTT
>TRBJ2-2|NA|TRBV2|TRBD2
CASIRQAGGLAGELFF
TGTGCCAGCATTCGACAAGCGGGAGGATTGGCCGGGGAGCTGTTTTTT
>TRBJ2-7|once|TRBV21-1|NA
CASSKGERFYEQYF
TGTGCCAGCAGCAAAGGGGAACGATTCTACGAGCAGTACTTC
>TRBJ2-3|NA|TRBV11-1|TRBD1
CASSPDRLRLSSTDTQYF
TGTGCCAGCAGCCCGGACAGGCTTCGCCTTTCTAGCACAGATACGCAGTATTTT
>TRBJ2-2|NA|TRBV4-2|TRBD2
CASSQGLAGDTGELFF
TGTGCCAGCAGCCAAGGGCTAGCGGGAGACACCGGGGAGCTGTTTTTT
>TRBJ2-7|NA|TRBV5-6|NA
CASSLAVGIYEQYF
TGTGCCAGCAGCTTGGCAGTCGGGATCTACGAGCAGTACTTC
>TRBJ2-7|NA|TRBV4-1|NA
CASSQDLLGAGHTYYEQYF
TGCGCCAGCAGCCAAGATCTTCTGGGGGCCGGCCATACCTACTACGAGCAGTACTTC
>TRBJ2-2|NA|TRBV5-1|NA
CASSTDGPWGGELFF
TGCGCCAGCAGCACAGATGGGCCCTGGGGCGGGGAGCTGTTTTTT
>TRBJ1-3|NA|TRBV27|TRBD1
CASSPTPDRATGNTIYF
TGTGCCAGCAGTCCTACCCCGGACAGGGCGACAGGAAACACCATATATTTT
>TRBJ2-1|NA|TRBV5-4|TRBD2
CASSTPPGLGNNEQFF
TGTGCCAGCAGCACACCCCCGGGACTAGGGAACAATGAGCAGTTCTTC
>TRBJ1-1|once|TRBV7-9|TRBD1
CASSWTGNTEAFF
TGTGCCAGCAGCTGGACAGGGAACACTGAAGCTTTCTTT
>TRBJ2-5|NA|TRBV7-9|TRBD1
CASTRRGQGKETQYF
TGTGCCAGCACTCGAAGGGGACAGGGAAAAGAGACCCAGTACTTC
>TRBJ2-3|NA|TRBV28|NA
CASSLFRGPQYF
TGTGCCAGCAGTTTATTTCGTGGGCCGCAGTATTTT
>TRBJ1-1|NA|TRBV20-1|TRBD1
CSAGTGRAFF
TGCAGTGCTGGGACAGGGAGAGCTTTCTTT
>TRBJ1-1|NA|TRBV19|NA
CASSIYGMNTEAFF
TGTGCCAGTAGTATATACGGGATGAACACTGAAGCTTTCTTT
>TRBJ1-1|once|TRBV6-1|NA
CASSSGQSEAFF
TGTGCCAGCAGTTCAGGACAGTCGGAAGCTTTCTTT
>TRBJ1-1|NA|TRBV18|NA
CASSPPPADEAFF
TGTGCCAGCTCACCTCCTCCCGCTGACGAAGCTTTCTTT
>TRBJ1-3|NA|TRBV6-1|NA
CASSESRGNTIYF
TGTGCCAGCAGTGAAAGTCGGGGAAACACCATATATTTT
>TRBJ2-7|NA|TRBV20-1|TRBD1
CSAGQGREQYF
TGCAGTGCGGGACAGGGGAGGGAGCAGTACTTC
>TRBJ1-5|NA|TRBV15|NA
CATAMDGNQPQHF
TGTGCCACGGCTATGGACGGAAATCAGCCCCAGCATTTT
>TRBJ1-2|NA|TRBV7-6|NA
CASSLLDRSHGYTF
TGTGCCAGCAGCTTACTCGACAGGTCCCATGGCTACACCTTC
>TRBJ2-1|NA|TRBV19|TRBD2
CASSPASGRVPYNEQFF
TGTGCCAGTAGTCCGGCTAGCGGGAGGGTCCCCTACAATGAGCAGTTCTTC
>TRBJ2-7|NA|TRBV7-9|NA
CASSWTWGSYEQYF
TGTGCCAGCAGCTGGACCTGGGGCTCCTACGAGCAGTACTTC
>TRBJ2-3|NA|TRBV7-3|NA
CASSSTLSTDTQYF
TGTGCCAGCAGCTCGACACTTAGCACAGATACGCAGTATTTT
>TRBJ2-5|NA|TRBV11-3|NA
CASSPPGLETQYF
TGTGCCAGCAGCCCCCCAGGCTTGGAGACCCAGTACTTC